These 23 T cell receptor beta chains were all obtained from the same sample, sequenced in a study of T-cell reconstitution after alpha-beta-depleted transplantation in children (dated by TCRdb to 2016 to 2018). According to the study, the label for this sample's treatment or condition signals: allogeneic hematopoietic cell transplantation with graft depleted of TCRalphabeta T cells and CD19 B cells. To prepare the library, PCR was applied. Sequencing took place on an Illumina HiSeq 2500. TCR libraries were prepared with molecular barcoding, using unique molecular identifiers to normalize TCRbeta repertoire quantification. The public reads were reanalyzed by TCRdb: fastp trimming at Q25, MiXCR alignment, in-frame beta chains only. Entries that share a CDR3 protein sequence are merged under the most common genes and DNA. This sample comprises about 590,000 distinct CDR3 sequences, over 10% of them detected only once. The ten biggest clones cover roughly 2.3% of the sample.

The sequenced sample was PBMCs, mostly from graft donor cells, obtained 360 days after TCRalphabeta/CD19-depleted stem cell transplant. The receptor source for this set is a male patient under 18 who had a stem cell transplant for acute myeloid leukemia, so the T cells may come from the graft donor.

This clonotype has ten or more counts. J is TRBJ2-7 and V is TRBV7-9; 9 bases agree with TRBD2. The junction had 6 bases not matched to a gene; V was cut back by 7 bases and J by 2 bases. Germline loops: CDR1 SEHNR, CDR2 FQNEAQ (reference sequence). The CDR3 is 14 residues long. The CDR3 loop is CASTTGTSTYEQYF. The DNA for the CDR3 is TGTGCCAGCACCACCGGGACTAGCACCTACGAGCAGTACTTC. The full variable domain, in which reference TRBV7-9 and TRBJ2-7 provide the parts outside the CDR3, is DTGVSQNPRHKITKRGQNVTFRCDPISEHNRLYWYRQTLGQGPEFLTYFQNEAQLEKSRLLSDRFSAERPKGSFSTLEIQRTEQGDSAMYLCASTTGTSTYEQYFGPGTRLTVT.

This clonotype was seen repeatedly, ten times or more. The chain couples TRBV12-5 to TRBJ2-2; D possibly uses TRBD1 or TRBD2 (6 bases each). The CDR3 has 12 residues. Trimming took 4 bases from V and 8 from J, leaving 8 bases between them. Germline V gives CDR1 LGHNT, CDR2 FRNRAP. CDR3 in amino acids: CASGWGAGELFF. The CDR3 DNA is TGTGCTAGTGGTTGGGGGGCTGGGGAGCTGTTTTTT.

The chain employs TRBV3-1 and TRBJ2-2; TRBD1 agrees at 10 bases. This CDR3 has 17 residues. Germline loops: CDR1 LGHDT, CDR2 YNNKEL (reference sequence). Trimming removed 3 bases from V and 1 base from J; junction bases left unmatched: 5. The CDR3 loop is CASSHLRTGGNTGELFF. DNA of the CDR3: TGTGCCAGCAGCCATCTCAGGACAGGGGGGAACACCGGGGAGCTGTTTTTT.

Many counts were recorded for this clonotype. The chain has TRBV27 and TRBJ1-1, with D unresolved. Germline assignment: CDR1 MNHEY and CDR2 SMNVEV (reference sequence). The CDR3 length is 13 residues. Deletions cut 1 base from V and 6 bases from J, with 9 bases between. The CDR3 sequence: CASSLLGRAEAFF. CDR3 DNA sequence: TGTGCCAGCAGTTTATTGGGGAGGGCTGAAGCTTTCTTT.

At least ten counts were recorded for this clonotype. The chain employs TRBV6-1 and TRBJ2-7; D not certain. Between the trimmed V and J ends, which lost 5 bases and 2 bases, there was a span of 10 bases. Germline V gene data show CDR1 as MNHNS and CDR2 as SASEGT. This CDR3 comprises 13 residues. The CDR3 DNA follows: TGTGCCAGCAGTCCAATTTTGCCCTACGAGCAGTACTTC. Translated: CASSPILPYEQYF.

This sequence joins TRBV24-1 and TRBJ2-5, with unresolved D. The CDR3 is 12 amino acids. Trimming took off 6 bases at V and 4 bases at J, with 8 bases between the two ends. Germline CDR1 KGHDR, CDR2 SFDVKD. In DNA, the CDR3 is TGTGCCACCAGTAAAGGTTTAGAGACCCAGTACTTC. This encodes CATSKGLETQYF.

Worth noting for this clonotype: Possible read error: a much larger clone is one base away. The chain has TRBV6-2 or TRBV6-3 and TRBJ2-1, with unresolved D. The CDR3 extends over 14 amino acids. The germline CDR1 and CDR2 sequences are MNHEY and SVGEGT. V lost 0 bases and J 2 bases, leaving 5 bases between the germline ends. The CDR3 nucleotides read TGTGCCAGCAGTTACTCGATTCCCTACAATGAGCAGTTCTTC. Protein sequence: CASSYSIPYNEQFF.

This CDR3 is CASSLRLLRGIEGAFF. The CDR3 region has the DNA TGTGCCAGCAGCCTTAGGCTTTTACGGGGGATCGAAGGAGCTTTCTTT. The V gene is TRBV7-2, the J gene TRBJ1-1, with D tentatively TRBD1 (5 bases). Germline CDR1 is SGHTA and CDR2 is FQGNSA. Trimming left V 5 bases short and J 10 bases short, with 26 bases between. This CDR3 has 16 amino acids. Based on the CDR3 plus reference TRBV7-2 and TRBJ1-1, the full variable domain is GAGVSQSPSNKVTEKGKDVELRCDPISGHTALYWYRQSLGQGLEFLIYFQGNSAPDKSGLPSDRFSAERTGGSVSTLTIQRTQQEDSAVYLCASSLRLLRGIEGAFFGQGTRLTVV.

This chain links TRBV5-1 with TRBJ1-6, with 9 bases identical to TRBD1. V shed 2 bases and J 8 bases; nucleotides not matched to a gene: 8. Germline V gives CDR1 SGHRS, CDR2 YFSETQ. The CDR3 loop spans 16 amino acids. CDR3 sequence reads: CASSLLQGAEDSPLHF. The CDR3 DNA reads as TGCGCCAGCAGCTTATTACAGGGGGCAGAGGATTCACCCCTCCACTTT.

The chain joins TRBV28 to TRBJ2-3, with 8 bases lining up with TRBD2. The trim removed 2 bases at V and 5 bases at J, leaving 3 bases unmatched. The CDR3 runs 14 residues. Looked up from germline, CDR1 is MDHEN and CDR2 is SYDVKM. The CDR3: CASSLKRERDTQYF. The CDR3, as DNA: TGTGCCAGCAGTTTAAAGCGGGAGAGAGATACGCAGTATTTT.

This clonotype was seen ten or more times. The chain links TRBV29-1 to TRBJ2-3, with a tentative D call TRBD1 (6 bases). V was pared by 4 bases and J by 6 bases, with 14 bases between. The CDR3 covers 13 residues. Germline V CDR1 and CDR2: SQVTM, ANQGSEA. The CDR3 nucleotides read TGCAGCGTTGGCCTGACAGGCAGGGATACGCAGTATTTT. This encodes CSVGLTGRDTQYF.

The CDR3 protein is CASSVEGTRNEQFF. The CDR3 region has the DNA TGTGCCAGCAGCGTAGAGGGGACCCGGAATGAGCAGTTCTTC. The rearrangement uses TRBV9 and TRBJ2-1; the D call may be TRBD1 or TRBD2 (5 bases each). CDR3 length: 14 residues. V dropped 0 bases and J dropped 7 bases, with 11 bases sitting between them. Germline assignment: CDR1 SGDLS and CDR2 YYNGEE.

The rearrangement links TRBV27 to TRBJ2-5, with TRBD2 identical over 9 bases. The CDR3 extends over 17 amino acids. CDR1 is MNHEY, CDR2 SMNVEV, per germline (reference sequence). V shed 5 bases and J 6 bases; nucleotides not matched to a gene: 16. The CDR3 bases are TGTGCCAGCAGTCACCGAGGTAGCGGGAGTAAAATAAAGACCCAGTACTTC. Amino acids: CASSHRGSGSKIKTQYF.

A remark on this clonotype: The CDR3 ends on some other residue instead of the conserved phenylalanine or tryptophan, so this is likely a read error. The rearrangement joins TRBV15 to TRBJ2-7; D is ambiguous. The CDR3 consists of 15 residues. Trimming left V 0 bases short and J 3 bases short, with 12 bases between. Per the germline V gene, CDR1 is LNHNV and CDR2 is YYDKDF (reference sequence). CDR3 DNA: TGTGCCACCAGCAGAGATCGTAACCCCCACTACGAGCAGTACTCC. It yields the protein CATSRDRNPHYEQYS.

This clonotype was detected only a few times. This chain connects TRBV28 to TRBJ1-1, with 7 bases that match TRBD1. The CDR3 has 15 amino acids. The germline CDR1 and CDR2 sequences are MDHEN and SYDVKM. V was clipped by 6 bases and J by 0 bases; unmatched bases: 7. The CDR3 DNA is TGTGCCAGCAGACCCCGGGACAGCATGAACACTGAAGCTTTCTTT. Its protein product is CASRPRDSMNTEAFF.

This clonotype showed up many times. The rearrangement uses TRBV20-1 and TRBJ2-5; D may be TRBD1 or TRBD2 (6 bases each). Trimming removed 3 bases from V and 0 bases from J, with 17 bases in between. Germline CDR1 and CDR2: DFQATT and SNEGSKA (reference sequence). This CDR3 spans 16 amino acids. The CDR3 bases are TGCAGTGCTAGGTTTCGGGTCGGGGGCCACCAAGAGACCCAGTACTTC. This gives the protein CSARFRVGGHQETQYF.

This clonotype has more than one count but fewer than ten. The CDR3 spells CASSFKGADTGELFF. CDR3 sequence (DNA): TGTGCCAGCAGTTTCAAGGGGGCGGACACCGGGGAGCTGTTTTTT. The chain uses TRBV12-3 or TRBV12-4 and TRBJ2-2; 7 positions match TRBD1. This CDR3 comprises 15 residues. The V and J ends lost 3 bases and 3 bases, in that order; junction bases with no gene match: 4.

J is TRBJ2-2 and V is TRBV5-8; D is ambiguous. V was pared by 0 bases and J by 0 bases, with 12 bases between. Per germline, CDR1 SGHTS and CDR2 YDEGEE. This CDR3 region has 17 residues. CDR3 residues: CASSLVRLTTNTGELFF. In nucleotides, the CDR3 is TGTGCCAGCAGCTTGGTAAGGCTGACCACGAACACCGGGGAGCTGTTTTTT.

The V and J genes are TRBV7-6 and TRBJ1-2; D call uncertain. The germline V gene encodes CDR1 SGHVS and CDR2 FNYEAQ. V lost 0 bases and J 2 bases, leaving 10 bases between the germline ends. The CDR3 consists of 15 residues. This CDR3 reads CASSLARVGNYGYTF. The CDR3 nucleotides are TGTGCCAGCAGCTTAGCACGAGTGGGGAACTATGGCTACACCTTC.

The CDR3 DNA follows: TGCAGTGCTTCCGATCACGAGCAGTACTTC. This translates into CSASDHEQYF. The rearrangement uses TRBV20-1 and TRBJ2-7; D not resolved. Trimming stripped 5 bases from V and 5 bases from J, with 7 bases between. CDR1 is DFQATT, CDR2 SNEGSKA, per germline (reference sequence). The length of the CDR3 is 10 residues.

This clonotype has ten or more counts. The chain uses TRBV5-1 and TRBJ2-7; D call uncertain. CDR1 SGHRS and CDR2 YFSETQ come from the germline V gene. This CDR3 region has 13 residues. The V end lost 3 bases, the J end lost 4 bases, and 11 bases lay between the germline ends. The CDR3 is CASSSDGSYEQYF. As DNA, the CDR3 is TGCGCCAGCAGCTCGGACGGATCATACGAGCAGTACTTC.

V and J are TRBV5-1 and TRBJ2-5, with TRBD2 matching over 7 bases. Germline trimming cut 2 bases from V and 3 bases from J; bases unmatched to any gene: 13. The CDR3 is made up of 17 amino acids. The V gene's germline CDR1 is SGHRS and CDR2 YFSETQ. The CDR3 nucleotides are TGCGCCAGCAGCTTTTTTCCGGGAGGAGAAATAAAAGAGACCCAGTACTTC. Its translation is CASSFFPGGEIKETQYF.

The J gene is TRBJ2-4, the V gene TRBV4-3; no firm D call. This CDR3 spans 17 amino acids. The germline V gene has CDR1 LGHNA and CDR2 YSLEER. Trimming removed 4 bases from V and 0 bases from J, with 16 bases in between. CDR3 amino acids: CASSLELSIGAKNIQYF. CDR3 DNA sequence: TGCGCCAGCAGCCTAGAACTCAGCATTGGAGCCAAAAACATTCAGTACTTC.